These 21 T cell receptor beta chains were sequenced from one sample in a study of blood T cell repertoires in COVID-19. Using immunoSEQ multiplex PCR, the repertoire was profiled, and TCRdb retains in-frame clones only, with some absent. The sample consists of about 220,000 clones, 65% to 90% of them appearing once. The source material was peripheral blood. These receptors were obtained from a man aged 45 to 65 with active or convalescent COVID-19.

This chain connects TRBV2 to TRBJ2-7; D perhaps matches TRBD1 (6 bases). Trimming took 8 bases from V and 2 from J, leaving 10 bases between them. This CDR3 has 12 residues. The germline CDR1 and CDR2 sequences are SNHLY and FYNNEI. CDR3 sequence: CASQGTTYEQYV. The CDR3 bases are TGTGCCAGCCAGGGGACAACCTACGAGCAGTACGTC.

The CDR3 protein is CASSSQPGQGAYEQYF. The CDR3 region has the DNA TGTGCCAGCAGTTCACAACCGGGACAGGGGGCCTACGAGCAGTACTTC. The V call is TRBV6-5, the J call TRBJ2-7, with 11 bases identical to TRBD1. This CDR3 has 16 residues. The ends lost 4 bases at V and 2 bases at J; junction bases unmatched: 7. Germline V lookup: CDR1 MNHEY, CDR2 SVGAGI.

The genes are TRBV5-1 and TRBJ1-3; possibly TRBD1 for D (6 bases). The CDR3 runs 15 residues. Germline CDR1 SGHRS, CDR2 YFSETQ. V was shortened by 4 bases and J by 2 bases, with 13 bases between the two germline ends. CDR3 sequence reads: CASSPSPGAGNTIYF. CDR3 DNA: TGCGCCAGCAGCCCGTCACCAGGGGCTGGAAACACCATATATTTT.

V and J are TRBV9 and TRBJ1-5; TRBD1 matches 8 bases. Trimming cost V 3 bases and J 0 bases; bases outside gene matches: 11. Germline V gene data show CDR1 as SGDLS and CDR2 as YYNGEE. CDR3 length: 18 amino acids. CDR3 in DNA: TGTGCCAGCAGCGAGCGCCCCGCAGGGGGCTATAGCAATCAGCCCCAGCATTTT. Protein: CASSERPAGGYSNQPQHF. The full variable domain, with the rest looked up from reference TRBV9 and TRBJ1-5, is DSGVTQTPKHLITATGQRVTLRCSPRSGDLSVYWYQQSLDQGLQFLIQYYNGEERAKGNILERFSAQQFPDLHSELNLSSLELGDSALYFCASSERPAGGYSNQPQHFGDGTRLSIL.

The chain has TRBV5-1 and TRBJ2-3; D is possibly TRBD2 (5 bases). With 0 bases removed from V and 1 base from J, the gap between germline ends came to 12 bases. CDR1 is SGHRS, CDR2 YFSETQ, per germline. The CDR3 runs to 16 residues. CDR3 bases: TGCGCCAGCAGCTTGGTGGCCCGGCGGGGCACAGATACGCAGTATTTT. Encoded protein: CASSLVARRGTDTQYF.

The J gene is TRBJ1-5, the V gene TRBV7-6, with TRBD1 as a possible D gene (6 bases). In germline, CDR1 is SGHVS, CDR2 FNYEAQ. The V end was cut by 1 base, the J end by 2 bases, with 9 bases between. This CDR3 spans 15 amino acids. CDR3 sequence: CASSLVSGGNQPQHF. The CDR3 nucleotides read TGTGCCAGCAGCTTAGTGTCAGGGGGCAATCAGCCCCAGCATTTT.

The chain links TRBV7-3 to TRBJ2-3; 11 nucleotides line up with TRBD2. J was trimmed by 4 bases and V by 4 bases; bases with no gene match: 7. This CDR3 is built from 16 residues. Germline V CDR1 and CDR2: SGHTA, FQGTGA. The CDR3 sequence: CASSSHSGGAPDTQYF. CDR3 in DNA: TGTGCCAGCAGCTCCCATAGCGGGGGGGCGCCAGATACGCAGTATTTT.

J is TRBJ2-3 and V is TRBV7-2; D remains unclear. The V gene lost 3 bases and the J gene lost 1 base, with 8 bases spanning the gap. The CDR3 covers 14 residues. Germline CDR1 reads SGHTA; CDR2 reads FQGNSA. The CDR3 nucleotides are TGTGCCAGCAGCTTTTCCAGGCGCACAGATACGCAGTATTTT. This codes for CASSFSRRTDTQYF.

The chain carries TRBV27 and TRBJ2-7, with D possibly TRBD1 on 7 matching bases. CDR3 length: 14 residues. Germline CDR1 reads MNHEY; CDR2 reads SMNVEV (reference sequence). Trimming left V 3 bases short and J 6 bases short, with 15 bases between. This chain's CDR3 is CASSLTGRFGEQYV. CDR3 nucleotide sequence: TGTGCCAGCAGTTTGACAGGGAGGTTCGGCGAGCAGTACGTC.

CDR3 region: CASSLLSSGIDNEQFF. The DNA for the CDR3 is TGCGCCAGCAGCTTGTTGTCTAGCGGGATCGACAATGAGCAGTTCTTC. The chain combines TRBV5-1 with TRBJ2-1, with 9 positions matching TRBD2. CDR1 is SGHRS and CDR2 is YFSETQ in the germline V gene. Trimming at V came to 1 base and at J to 5 bases, leaving 7 bases not matched to a gene. There are 16 residues in the CDR3.

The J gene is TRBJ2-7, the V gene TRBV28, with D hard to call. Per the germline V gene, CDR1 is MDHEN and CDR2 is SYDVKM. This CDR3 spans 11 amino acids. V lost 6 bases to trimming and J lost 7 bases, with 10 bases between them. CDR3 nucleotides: TGTGCCAGCAGGGCCTCTGGTGAGCAGTACTTC. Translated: CASRASGEQYF. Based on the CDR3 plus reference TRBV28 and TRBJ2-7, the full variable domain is DVKVTQSSRYLVKRTGEKVFLECVQDMDHENMFWYRQDPGLGLRLIYFSYDVKMKEKGDIPEGYSVSREKKERFSLILESASTNQTSMYLCASRASGEQYFGPGTRLTVT.

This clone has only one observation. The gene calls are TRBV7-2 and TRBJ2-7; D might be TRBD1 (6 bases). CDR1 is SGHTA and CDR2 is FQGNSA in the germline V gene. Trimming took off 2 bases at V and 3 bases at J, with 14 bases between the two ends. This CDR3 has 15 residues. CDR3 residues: CASSLYQGINYEQYF. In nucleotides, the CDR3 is TGTGCCAGCAGCTTATACCAGGGGATTAACTACGAGCAGTACTTC.

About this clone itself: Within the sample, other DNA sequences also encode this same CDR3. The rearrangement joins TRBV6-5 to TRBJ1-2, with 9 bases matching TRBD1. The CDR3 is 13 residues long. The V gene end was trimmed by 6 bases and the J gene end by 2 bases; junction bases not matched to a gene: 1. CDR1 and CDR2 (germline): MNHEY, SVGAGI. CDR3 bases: TGTGCCAGCAGGGGACAGGGAAACTATGGCTACACCTTC. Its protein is CASRGQGNYGYTF.

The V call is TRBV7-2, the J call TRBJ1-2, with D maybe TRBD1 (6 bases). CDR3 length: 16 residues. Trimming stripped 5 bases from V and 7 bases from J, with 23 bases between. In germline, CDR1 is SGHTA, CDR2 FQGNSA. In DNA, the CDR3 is TGTGCCAGCAGCCCGGCGGGGGCCAGGTCCCGTAGTGGCTACACCTTC. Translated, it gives CASSPAGARSRSGYTF.

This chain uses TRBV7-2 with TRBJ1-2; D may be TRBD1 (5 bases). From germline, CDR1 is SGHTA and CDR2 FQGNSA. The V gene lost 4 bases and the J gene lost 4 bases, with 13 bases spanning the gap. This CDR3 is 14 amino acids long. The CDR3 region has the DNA TGTGCCAGCAGCTACCCAGGGAAGTTCTATGGCTACACCTTC. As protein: CASSYPGKFYGYTF.

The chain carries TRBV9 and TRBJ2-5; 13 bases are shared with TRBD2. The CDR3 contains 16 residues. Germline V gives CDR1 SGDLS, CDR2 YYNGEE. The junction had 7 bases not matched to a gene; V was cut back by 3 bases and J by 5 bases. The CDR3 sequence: CASSEGTSGVGETQYF. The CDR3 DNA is TGTGCCAGCAGCGAGGGGACTAGCGGGGTGGGGGAGACCCAGTACTTC.

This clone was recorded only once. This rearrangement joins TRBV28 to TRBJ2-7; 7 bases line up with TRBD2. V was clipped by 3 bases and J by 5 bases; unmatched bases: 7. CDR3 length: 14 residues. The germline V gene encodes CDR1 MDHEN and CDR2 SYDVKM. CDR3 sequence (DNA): TGTGCCAGCAGTTTCAGGGAGGGTTATCACGAGCAGTACTTC. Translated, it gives CASSFREGYHEQYF.

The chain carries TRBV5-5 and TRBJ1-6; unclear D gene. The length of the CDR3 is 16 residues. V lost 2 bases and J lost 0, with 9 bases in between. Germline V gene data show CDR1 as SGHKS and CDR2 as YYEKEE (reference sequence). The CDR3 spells CASSFWASSYNSPLHF. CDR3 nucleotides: TGTGCCAGCAGCTTTTGGGCGTCCTCCTATAATTCACCCCTCCACTTT.

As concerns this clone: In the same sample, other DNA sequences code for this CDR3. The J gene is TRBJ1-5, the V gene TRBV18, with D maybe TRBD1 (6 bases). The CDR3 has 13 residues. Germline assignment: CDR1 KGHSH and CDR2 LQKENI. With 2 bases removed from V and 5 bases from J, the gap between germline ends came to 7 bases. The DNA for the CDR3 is TGTGCCAGCTCACCAGGGGGCGATCAGCCCCAGCATTTT. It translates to CASSPGGDQPQHF.

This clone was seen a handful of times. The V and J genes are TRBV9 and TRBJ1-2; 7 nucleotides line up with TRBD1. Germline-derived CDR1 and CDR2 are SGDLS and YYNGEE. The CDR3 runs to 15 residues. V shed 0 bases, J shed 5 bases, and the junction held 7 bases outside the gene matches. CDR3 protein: CASSVGNTGVYGYTF. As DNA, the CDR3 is TGTGCCAGCAGCGTAGGAAACACAGGGGTTTATGGCTACACCTTC.

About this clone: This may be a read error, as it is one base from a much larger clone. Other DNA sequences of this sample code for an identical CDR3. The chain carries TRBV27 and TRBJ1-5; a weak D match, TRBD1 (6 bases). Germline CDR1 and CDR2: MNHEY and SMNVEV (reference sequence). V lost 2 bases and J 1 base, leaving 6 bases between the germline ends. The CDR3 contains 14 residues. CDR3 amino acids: CASSLQGSNQPQHF. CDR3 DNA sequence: TGTGCCAGCAGTTTACAGGGGAGCAATCAGCCCCAGCATTTT.